This T cell receptor (beta chain) comes out of a study of CD8+ T cells in alopecia areata listed by TCRdb under 2018. In the study overall: The treated patients, all with moderate-to-severe alopecia areata, were enrolled in an open-label pilot trial of oral tofacitinib given at 5 to 10 mg twice daily. Biopsies were taken from tofacitinib-treated patients at baseline and at 4 and 24 weeks of treatment, and a later scalp biopsy was taken in several of the tofacitinib-treated patients. Scalp clonality was compared across normal scalp (n=4), patchy alopecia areata scalp (n=8), and alopecia totalis/universalis scalp (n=8). Patients received tofacitinib for 6 to 18 months and were then followed off drug for 6 months to check for delayed response and recurrence. In both human patients and the C3H/HeJ mouse model, the study applied high-throughput TCRbeta sequencing to look at T cell clonal expansion in alopecia areata. The SALT score, which quantifies the percentage of affected scalp surface area, was used to measure disease severity in treated patients. RNA was obtained with the PAXgene miRNA kit for fixed scalp, the miRNeasy kit for PBMCs, and the RNeasy kit for mouse skin. Scalp tissue and sorted CD4+ and CD8+ peripheral blood T cells from patchy and totalis/universalis alopecia areata patients and from healthy controls were covered by human TCRbeta sequencing. TCRbeta CDR3 regions were amplified by immunoSEQ multiplex PCR with 35 Vbeta forward and 13 Jbeta reverse primers. Overall study outcomes, separate from this receptor: TCR sequences shared between patients were less clear than in mice, possibly partly because of HLA diversity in the patient population. Many expanded lesional clones persisted in scalp and blood during tofacitinib treatment, which may partly explain relapse after stopping treatment. Higher clonality and more expanded CD8+ clones were observed in lesional scalp than in normal scalp, particularly in alopecia totalis/universalis, a finding suggestive of antigenic drive. Because the treated cohort was small and had just a single nonresponder, larger studies are needed to establish links between baseline CD8+ expansion and response. Tofacitinib significantly lowered scalp clonality and the number of expanded CD8+ clones among the top 100 scalp clones. Resident alphabeta T cells in normal human skin are also sequenced, complicating scalp TCR repertoire analysis, unlike mouse skin dominated by gammadelta T cells.

The time point label here, explained by the study, means: around 22 weeks on oral tofacitinib. The treatment or condition label on this specimen signifies: oral pan-JAK inhibitor, 5-10 mg twice daily. Peripheral blood and lesional scalp punch biopsies were obtained from patients with alopecia areata. Human scalp biopsies were fixed immediately in PAXgene tissue containers. Comment on this clone: Its cognate antigen has yet to be identified. One end of the junction fails to match germline, which may point to a read error.

The protocol used for the library was the immunoSEQ multiplex PCR assay. To provide template for TCR sequencing, every sample had RNA extracted and reverse transcribed into cDNA. SuperScript III was used to make first-strand cDNA, primed with a 2:1 mix of oligo-dT and random hexamers. A synthetic immune receptor repertoire was used to gauge amplification bias, and whatever bias remained was removed computationally. On the authors' methods: Raw reads were preprocessed to remove errors, and CDR3 was defined according to IMGT conventions as the region from the conserved cysteine to phenylalanine. To get clonality, Shannon entropy was normalized by log2 of the number of productive unique TCRs and the result was subtracted from 1. Whether scalp clones were CD4 or CD8 was inferred by matching scalp TCRbeta sequences against CD4 and CD8 repertoires sorted from blood. TCRdb limited this immuneACCESS table to in-frame rearrangements with V and J called. A share of clones is missing; checked studies link under half to unresolved V genes, and the rest is unexplained. Clonal size and the V and J genes are those of that table, whereas D and trimming came from the DNA. For this sample the table gives almost 5,500 clones, of which 71% were detected only once. Together, the top ten hold 9% to 15% of the sample.

The receptor was derived from a human donor with alopecia areata. The sample was skin, taken at week 24, from a patient treated with tofacitinib.

CDR3 loop: CSGRQGETQYF. The nucleotides read TGCAGTGGTAGACAGGGAGAGACCCAGTACTTC. Here the chain combines TRBV20-1 and TRBJ2-5, with TRBD1 identical over 7 junction bases. From cysteine to phenylalanine, the CDR3 is 11 amino acids long. The CDR3 DNA has 33 bases and is translated from base 1. Per the germline V gene (reference sequence), DFQATT is the CDR1 and SNEGSKA is the CDR2.